This section outlines one TCR beta chain sequence together with its context. The source of the sample is a study of blood T cell repertoires in COVID-19. Study in general: The United States, Italy and Spain supplied acute and convalescent COVID-19 samples. Sources were T cells, B-cell-depleted T cells, or PBMCs; the material itself was cDNA or gDNA.

Trimming cost V 6 bases and J 0 bases, with 8 bases left between them. The germline V gene encodes CDR1 LNHDA and CDR2 SQIVND (reference sequence). The CDR3 has 14 amino acids. Original processing notes: From reference gene primer amplification, estimates of nucleated cell counts were derived. Assay: immunoSEQ multiplex PCR; the TCRdb copy retains only in-frame clones and omits some. Clonal size and the V and J genes are those of that table, whereas D and trimming came from the DNA. The sample lists 150,000 to 200,000 clones, 88% occurring once. V gene TRBV19 combines with J gene TRBJ2-2; D remains ambiguous. Sequenced material: peripheral blood. This receptor was obtained from a man aged 45 to 65 who had recovered from COVID-19. This chain's CDR3 is CASRQLPNTGELFF. CDR3 DNA sequence: TGTGCCAGTAGGCAACTACCGAACACCGGGGAGCTGTTTTTT.